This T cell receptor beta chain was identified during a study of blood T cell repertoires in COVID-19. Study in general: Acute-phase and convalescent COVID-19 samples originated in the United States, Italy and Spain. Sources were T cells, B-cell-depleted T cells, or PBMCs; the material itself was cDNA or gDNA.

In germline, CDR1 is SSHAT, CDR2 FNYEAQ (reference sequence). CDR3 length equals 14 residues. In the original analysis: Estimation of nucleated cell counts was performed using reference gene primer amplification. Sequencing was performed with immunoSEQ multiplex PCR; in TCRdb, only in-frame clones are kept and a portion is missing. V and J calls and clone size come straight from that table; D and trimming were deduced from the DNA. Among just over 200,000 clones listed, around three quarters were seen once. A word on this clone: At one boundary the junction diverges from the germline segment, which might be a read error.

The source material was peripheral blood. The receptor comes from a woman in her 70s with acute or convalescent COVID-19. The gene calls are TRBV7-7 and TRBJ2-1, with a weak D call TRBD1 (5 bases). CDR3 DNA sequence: TGTGCTAGCAGCTTGTTGGCAGGGAAGAATGAGCAGTTCTTC. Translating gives CASSLLAGKNEQFF.